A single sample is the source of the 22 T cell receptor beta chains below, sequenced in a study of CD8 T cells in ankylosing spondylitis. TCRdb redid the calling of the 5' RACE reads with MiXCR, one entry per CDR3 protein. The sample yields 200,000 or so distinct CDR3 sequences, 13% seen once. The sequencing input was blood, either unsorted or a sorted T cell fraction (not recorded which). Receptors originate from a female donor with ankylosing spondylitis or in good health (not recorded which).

The CDR3 DNA sequence: TGTGCCAGCTCACCAAGGGAGGCGAACACCGGGGAGCTGTTTTTT. Protein product: CASSPREANTGELFF. The J gene is TRBJ2-2, the V gene TRBV18; D may be TRBD2 (6 bases). The CDR3 consists of 15 residues. V dropped 2 bases and J dropped 0 bases, with 7 bases sitting between them. From germline, CDR1 is KGHSH and CDR2 LQKENI.

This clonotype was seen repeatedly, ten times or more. The CDR3 loop is CASSQVTSGRHEQYF. CDR3 in DNA: TGTGCCAGCAGCCAAGTTACTAGCGGGAGACACGAGCAGTACTTC. The rearrangement uses TRBV3-1 and TRBJ2-7; 11 bases map to TRBD2. Unmatched junction bases numbered 4, after V lost 1 base and J lost 5 bases. In germline, CDR1 is LGHDT, CDR2 YNNKEL (reference sequence). CDR3 length equals 15 residues.

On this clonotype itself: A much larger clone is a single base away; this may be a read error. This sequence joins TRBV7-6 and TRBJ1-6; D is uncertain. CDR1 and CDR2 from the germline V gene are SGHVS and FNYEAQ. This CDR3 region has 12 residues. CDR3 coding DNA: TGTGCCGGCAGCTTAAATAATTCACCCCTCCACTTT. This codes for CAGSLNNSPLHF.

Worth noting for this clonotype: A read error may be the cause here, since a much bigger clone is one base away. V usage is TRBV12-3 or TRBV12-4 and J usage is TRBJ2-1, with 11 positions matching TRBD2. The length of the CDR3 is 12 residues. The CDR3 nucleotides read TGTGCCAGCAGCCCCCGGACTAGCGGGCTGCTCTTC. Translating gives CASSPRTSGLLF.

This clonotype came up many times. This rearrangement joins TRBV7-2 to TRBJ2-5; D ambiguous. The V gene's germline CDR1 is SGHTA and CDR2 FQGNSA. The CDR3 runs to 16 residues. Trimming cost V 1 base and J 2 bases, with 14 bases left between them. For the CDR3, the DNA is TGTGCCAGCAGCTTAGTTCAGTCGGTCCTTCAAGAGACCCAGTACTTC. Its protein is CASSLVQSVLQETQYF.

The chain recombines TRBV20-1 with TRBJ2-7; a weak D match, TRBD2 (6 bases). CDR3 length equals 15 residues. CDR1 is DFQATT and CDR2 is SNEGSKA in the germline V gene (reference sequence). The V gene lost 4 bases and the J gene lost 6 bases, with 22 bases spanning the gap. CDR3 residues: CSANPPGGVSGEQYF. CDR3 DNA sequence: TGCAGTGCTAACCCTCCTGGCGGGGTGTCAGGCGAGCAGTACTTC.

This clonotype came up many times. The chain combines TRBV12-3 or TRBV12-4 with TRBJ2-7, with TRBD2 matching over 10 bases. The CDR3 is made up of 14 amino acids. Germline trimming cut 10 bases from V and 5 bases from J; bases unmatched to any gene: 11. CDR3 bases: TGTGCCACAGACGGGGCTAGCGGGAGCCACGAGCAGTACTTC. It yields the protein CATDGASGSHEQYF.

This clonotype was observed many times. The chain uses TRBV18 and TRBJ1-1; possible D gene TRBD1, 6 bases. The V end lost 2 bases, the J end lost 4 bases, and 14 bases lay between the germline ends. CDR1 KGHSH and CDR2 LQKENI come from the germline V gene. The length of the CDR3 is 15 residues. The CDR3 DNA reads TGTGCCAGCTCACCAGATACAGGGTCGGGCACTGAAGCTTTCTTT. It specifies CASSPDTGSGTEAFF.

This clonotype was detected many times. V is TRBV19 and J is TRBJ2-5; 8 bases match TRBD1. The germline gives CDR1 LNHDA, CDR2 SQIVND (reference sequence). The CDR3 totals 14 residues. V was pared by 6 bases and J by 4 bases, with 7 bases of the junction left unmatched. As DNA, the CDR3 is TGTGCCAGTAGCCCTGACAGGGGACGAGAGACCCAGTACTTC. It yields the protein CASSPDRGRETQYF.

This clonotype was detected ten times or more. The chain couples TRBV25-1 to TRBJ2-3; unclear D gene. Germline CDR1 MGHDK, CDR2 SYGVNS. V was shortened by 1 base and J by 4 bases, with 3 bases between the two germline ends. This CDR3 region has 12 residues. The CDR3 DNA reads TGTGCCAGCAGTGAATGGGCAGATACGCAGTATTTT. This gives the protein CASSEWADTQYF.

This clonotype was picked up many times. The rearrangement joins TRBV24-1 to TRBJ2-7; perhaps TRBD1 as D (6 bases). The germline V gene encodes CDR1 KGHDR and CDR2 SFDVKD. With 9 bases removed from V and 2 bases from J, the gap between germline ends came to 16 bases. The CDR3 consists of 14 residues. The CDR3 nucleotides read TGTGCCACCCAGGACAGCCAAGGAACCTACGAGCAGTACTTC. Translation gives CATQDSQGTYEQYF.

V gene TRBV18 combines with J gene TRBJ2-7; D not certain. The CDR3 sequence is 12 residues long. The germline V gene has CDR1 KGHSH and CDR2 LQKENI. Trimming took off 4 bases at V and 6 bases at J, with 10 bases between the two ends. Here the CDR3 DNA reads TGTGCCAGCTCACGGGTCCTATCCGAGCAGTACTTC. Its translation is CASSRVLSEQYF.

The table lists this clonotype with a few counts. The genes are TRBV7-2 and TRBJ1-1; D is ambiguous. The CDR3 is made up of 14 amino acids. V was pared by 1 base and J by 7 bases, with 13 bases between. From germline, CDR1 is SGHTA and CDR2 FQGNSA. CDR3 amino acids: CASSLVGGPDEAFF. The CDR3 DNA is TGTGCCAGCAGCTTAGTAGGTGGGCCAGATGAAGCTTTCTTT.

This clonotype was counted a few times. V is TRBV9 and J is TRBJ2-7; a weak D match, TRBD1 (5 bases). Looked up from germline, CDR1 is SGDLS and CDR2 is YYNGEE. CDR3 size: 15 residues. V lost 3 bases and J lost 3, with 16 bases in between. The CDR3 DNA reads TGTGCCAGCAGCGCACAGGCGTCTGGAAACTACGAGCAGTACTTC. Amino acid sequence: CASSAQASGNYEQYF.

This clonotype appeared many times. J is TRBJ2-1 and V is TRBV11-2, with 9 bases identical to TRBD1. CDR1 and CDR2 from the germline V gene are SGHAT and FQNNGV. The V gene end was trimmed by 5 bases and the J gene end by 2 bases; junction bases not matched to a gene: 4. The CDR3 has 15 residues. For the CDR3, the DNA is TGTGCCAGCAGCGCCACAGGGGGCACCTACAATGAGCAGTTCTTC. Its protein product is CASSATGGTYNEQFF. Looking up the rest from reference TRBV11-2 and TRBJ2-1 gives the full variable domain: EAGVAQSPRYKIIEKRQSVAFWCNPISGHATLYWYQQILGQGPKLLIQFQNNGVVDDSQLPKDRFSAERLKGVDSTLKIQPAKLEDSAVYLCASSATGGTYNEQFFGPGTRLTVL.

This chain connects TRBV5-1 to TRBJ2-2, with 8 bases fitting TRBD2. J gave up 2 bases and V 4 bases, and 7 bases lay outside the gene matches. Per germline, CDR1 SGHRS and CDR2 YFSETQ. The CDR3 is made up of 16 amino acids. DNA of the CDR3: TGCGCCAGCAGCCAGAGGAGCGGGAGAAACACCGGGGAGCTGTTTTTT. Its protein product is CASSQRSGRNTGELFF.

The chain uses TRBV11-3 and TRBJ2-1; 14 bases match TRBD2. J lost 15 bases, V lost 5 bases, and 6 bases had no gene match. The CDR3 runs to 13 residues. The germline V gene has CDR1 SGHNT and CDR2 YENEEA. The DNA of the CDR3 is TGTGCCAGCAGCGCCGGGACTAGCGGGAGCTGGTTCTTC. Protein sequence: CASSAGTSGSWFF.

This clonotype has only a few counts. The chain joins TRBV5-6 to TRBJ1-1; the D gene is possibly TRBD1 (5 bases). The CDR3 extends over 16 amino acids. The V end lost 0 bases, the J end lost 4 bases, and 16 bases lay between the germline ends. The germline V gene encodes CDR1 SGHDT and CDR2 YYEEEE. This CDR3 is CASSLAVYGRATEAFF. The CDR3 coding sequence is TGTGCCAGCAGCTTGGCGGTATATGGCAGGGCCACTGAAGCTTTCTTT.

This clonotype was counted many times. For the CDR3, the DNA is TGTGCCATCAGTTTAGCTGGAGGAGATACGCAGTATTTT. It yields the protein CAISLAGGDTQYF. The chain employs TRBV10-3 and TRBJ2-3, with D perhaps TRBD2 (5 bases). CDR1 is ENHRY and CDR2 is SYGVKD in the germline V gene. Trimming took off 5 bases at V and 5 bases at J, with 11 bases between the two ends. This CDR3 region has 13 residues.

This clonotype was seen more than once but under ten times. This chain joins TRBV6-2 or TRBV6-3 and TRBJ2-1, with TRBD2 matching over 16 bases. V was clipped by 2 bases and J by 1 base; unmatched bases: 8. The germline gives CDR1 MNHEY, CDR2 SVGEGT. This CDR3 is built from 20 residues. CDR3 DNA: TGTGCCAGCAGTTACAGGTGGGGACTAGCGGGAGGGCGGTCCTACAATGAGCAGTTCTTC. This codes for CASSYRWGLAGGRSYNEQFF.

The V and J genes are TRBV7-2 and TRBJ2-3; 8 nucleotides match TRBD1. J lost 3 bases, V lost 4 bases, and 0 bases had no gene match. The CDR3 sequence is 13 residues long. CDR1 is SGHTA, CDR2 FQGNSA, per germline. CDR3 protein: CASSWDRTDTQYF. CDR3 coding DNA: TGTGCCAGCAGCTGGGACAGGACAGATACGCAGTATTTT.

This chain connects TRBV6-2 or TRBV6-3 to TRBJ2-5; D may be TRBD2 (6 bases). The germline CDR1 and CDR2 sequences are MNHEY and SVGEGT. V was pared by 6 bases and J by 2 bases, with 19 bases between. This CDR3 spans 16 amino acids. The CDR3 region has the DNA TGTGCCAGCAGCCCCCTCGGAGCTAGCGAACAAGAGACCCAGTACTTC. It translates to CASSPLGASEQETQYF.